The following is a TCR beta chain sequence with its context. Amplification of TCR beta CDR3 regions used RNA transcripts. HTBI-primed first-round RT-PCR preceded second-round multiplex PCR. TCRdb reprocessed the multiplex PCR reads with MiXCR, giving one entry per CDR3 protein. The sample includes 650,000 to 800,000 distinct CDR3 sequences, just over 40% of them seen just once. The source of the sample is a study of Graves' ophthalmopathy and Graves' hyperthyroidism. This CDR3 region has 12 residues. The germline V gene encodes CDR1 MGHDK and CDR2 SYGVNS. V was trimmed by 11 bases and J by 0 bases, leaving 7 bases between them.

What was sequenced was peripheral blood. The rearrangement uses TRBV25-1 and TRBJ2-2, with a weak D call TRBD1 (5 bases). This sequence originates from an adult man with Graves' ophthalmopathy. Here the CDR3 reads CAATANTGELFF. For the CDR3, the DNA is TGTGCCGCGACAGCGAACACCGGGGAGCTGTTTTTT.